The 19 T cell receptor beta chains listed next were all sequenced from one sample in a study of T-cell memory formation after mild COVID-19. TCRdb called the 5' RACE reads again in MiXCR, with one record for every CDR3 protein. The table includes a few hundred thousand distinct CDR3 sequences, 15% to 20% detected once. Sequencing was carried out using PBMCs or a T cell subset sorted from them (not recorded which). These receptors were collected from a man in his late teens or twenties who had mild COVID-19 (a few samples of this study predate the infection). Cell type and time point are not known.

This chain connects TRBV7-8 to TRBJ2-5; D is perhaps TRBD2 (7 bases). The CDR3 loop spans 12 amino acids. Germline lookup yields CDR1 SGHVS and CDR2 FQNEAQ. Trimming stripped 4 bases from V and 9 bases from J, with 12 bases between. In DNA, the CDR3 is TGTGCCAGCAGCTCTCTGGGGGGGCCCCAGTACTTC. Encoded protein: CASSSLGGPQYF.

This clonotype was seen a handful of times. The rearrangement uses TRBV7-2 and TRBJ1-6, with D unresolved. The V and J ends lost 7 bases and 6 bases respectively, with 13 bases between them. From germline, CDR1 is SGHTA and CDR2 FQGNSA. The CDR3 length is 14 residues. This CDR3 reads CASTYAAVNSPLHF. CDR3 in DNA: TGTGCCAGCACATATGCCGCGGTTAATTCACCCCTCCACTTT.

This clonotype was counted a few times. The CDR3 is CASSLVGQGPGEQYF. The CDR3 DNA sequence: TGTGCCAGCTCACTGGTGGGACAGGGGCCCGGGGAGCAGTACTTC. The chain couples TRBV18 to TRBJ2-7; 10 bases are shared with TRBD1. Losses at the gene ends were 4 bases for V and 7 bases for J; bases not matched to a gene: 10. This CDR3 comprises 15 residues. Germline CDR1 is KGHSH and CDR2 is LQKENI.

The table lists this clonotype with a few counts. This rearrangement joins TRBV10-2 to TRBJ2-3, with 12 bases aligning to TRBD2. The CDR3 extends over 17 amino acids. After removal of 7 bases from V and 2 bases from J, the junction contained 10 bases not matched to a gene. Germline V gene data show CDR1 as WSHSY and CDR2 as SAAADI. The CDR3 DNA follows: TGCGCCAGCACCCAGACTAGCGGGGGCTCGCCCACAGATACGCAGTATTTT. Amino acids: CASTQTSGGSPTDTQYF.

The CDR3 DNA reads as TGCGCCAGCAGCTCCTCACAGGGTTGGGGGCAGTTCTTC. Translation gives CASSSSQGWGQFF. This sequence joins TRBV5-1 and TRBJ2-1; D possibly corresponds to TRBD1 (6 bases). The CDR3 is 13 amino acids. In germline, CDR1 is SGHRS, CDR2 YFSETQ. The V gene lost 3 bases and the J gene lost 12 bases, with 16 bases spanning the gap.

The chain links TRBV18 to TRBJ2-2, with D hard to call. Germline assignment: CDR1 KGHSH and CDR2 LQKENI. This CDR3 is 14 amino acids long. V lost 4 bases and J 3 bases, leaving 9 bases between the germline ends. The CDR3 DNA reads as TGTGCCAGCTCACTGGACGGGTACACCGGGGAGCTGTTTTTT. Translated, it gives CASSLDGYTGELFF.

This clonotype was recorded a few times. V and J are TRBV6-2 or TRBV6-3 and TRBJ2-3; D gene ambiguous. V gave up 6 bases and J gave up 6 bases, with 13 bases separating them. The germline V gene encodes CDR1 MNHEY and CDR2 SVGEGT. This CDR3 is 13 amino acids long. The CDR3 sequence: CASSSSSWDTQYF. The CDR3 nucleotides read TGTGCCAGCAGCTCCTCTAGTTGGGATACGCAGTATTTT.

This chain joins TRBV5-1 and TRBJ2-7; 11 bases are shared with TRBD1. V shed 4 bases and J 5 bases; nucleotides not matched to a gene: 8. CDR1 is SGHRS, CDR2 YFSETQ, per germline. This CDR3 has 15 amino acids. CDR3 in amino acids: CASSPNPDRGHEQYV. The CDR3 DNA reads as TGCGCCAGCAGCCCCAACCCGGACAGGGGGCACGAGCAGTACGTC.

This clonotype was observed a handful of times. J is TRBJ2-3 and V is TRBV5-1; D uncertain. CDR1 and CDR2 from the germline V gene are SGHRS and YFSETQ. The V end lost 4 bases, the J end lost 4 bases, and 13 bases lay between the germline ends. CDR3 length equals 14 residues. The CDR3 bases are TGCGCCAGCAGCCCTGACATAGCCCCAGATACGCAGTATTTT. Amino acid sequence: CASSPDIAPDTQYF.

The genes are TRBV7-2 and TRBJ2-1, with 12 bases fitting TRBD2. This CDR3 has 15 residues. Trimming took 5 bases from V and 9 from J; bases not matched to a gene: 8. Germline V gene sequence: CDR1 SGHTA, CDR2 FQGNSA. The CDR3 sequence is CASSPWLAGGPEQFF. The CDR3 nucleotides are TGTGCCAGCAGCCCATGGCTAGCGGGGGGGCCTGAGCAGTTCTTC.

The V call is TRBV13, the J call TRBJ2-4, with D hard to call. V was trimmed by 9 bases and J by 0 bases, leaving 12 bases between them. Germline V gene lookup returns CDR1 PRHDT and CDR2 FYEKMQ (reference sequence). This CDR3 contains 14 residues. The CDR3 region is CASRRLGAKNIQYF. The CDR3 DNA follows: TGTGCCAGTCGGAGACTTGGAGCCAAAAACATTCAGTACTTC.

This clonotype was seen at least ten times. The chain recombines TRBV4-1 with TRBJ2-7; TRBD1 aligns across 7 bases. V dropped 6 bases and J dropped 6; count of bases not matched to a gene: 5. In germline, CDR1 is MGHRA, CDR2 YSYEKL. CDR3 length: 12 residues. The CDR3 sequence is CASSTQGSEQYF. The CDR3 region has the DNA TGCGCCAGCAGTACACAGGGGTCCGAGCAGTACTTC.

The chain is built from TRBV20-1 and TRBJ2-3, with 8 bases fitting TRBD2. This CDR3 contains 12 residues. Germline assignment: CDR1 DFQATT and CDR2 SNEGSKA (reference sequence). V lost 5 bases to trimming and J lost 8 bases; unmatched junction nucleotides: 6. The CDR3 loop reads CSAGKAGGTQYF. CDR3 nucleotide sequence: TGCAGTGCTGGAAAGGCGGGGGGTACGCAGTATTTT.

The V call is TRBV11-2, the J call TRBJ2-1; no clear D gene. V shed 1 base and J shed 9 bases, with 7 bases lying between them. The CDR3 consists of 12 residues. Germline V gene sequence: CDR1 SGHAT, CDR2 FQNNGV. The CDR3 sequence: CASSLVAFEQFF. The CDR3 DNA is TGTGCCAGCAGCTTAGTTGCGTTTGAGCAGTTCTTC. The entire variable domain, with the rest obtained from reference TRBV11-2 and TRBJ2-1, is as follows: EAGVAQSPRYKIIEKRQSVAFWCNPISGHATLYWYQQILGQGPKLLIQFQNNGVVDDSQLPKDRFSAERLKGVDSTLKIQPAKLEDSAVYLCASSLVAFEQFFGPGTRLTVL.

The table lists this clonotype with a few counts. V gene TRBV6-5 combines with J gene TRBJ1-2; unclear D gene. From germline, CDR1 is MNHEY and CDR2 SVGAGI. CDR3 length: 16 residues. Trimming left V 5 bases short and J 3 bases short, with 19 bases between. The CDR3 region is CASSSGLRGSDYGYTF. The CDR3 DNA sequence: TGTGCCAGCAGTAGTGGGCTTAGAGGATCTGACTATGGCTACACCTTC.

This clonotype was recorded a few times. The chain is built from TRBV7-3 and TRBJ2-3; D could derive from TRBD1 or TRBD2 (5 bases each). Per the germline V gene, CDR1 is SGHTA and CDR2 is FQGTGA. CDR3 length equals 13 residues. Trimming took off 5 bases at V and 2 bases at J, with 8 bases between the two ends. The chain's CDR3 is CASSRGPTDTQYF. The CDR3 DNA reads TGTGCCAGCAGCCGGGGCCCCACAGATACGCAGTATTTT.

This clonotype was seen only a few times. The chain couples TRBV7-9 to TRBJ2-7, with 7 bases fitting TRBD1. V dropped 4 bases and J dropped 2; count of bases not matched to a gene: 8. Germline CDR1 is SEHNR and CDR2 is FQNEAQ (reference sequence). The length of the CDR3 is 15 residues. CDR3 in amino acids: CASSSLDRATYEQYF. CDR3 bases: TGTGCCAGCAGCTCCCTTGACAGGGCGACCTACGAGCAGTACTTC.

The chain carries TRBV20-1 and TRBJ2-7; 8 bases are a match to TRBD1. The germline CDR1 and CDR2 sequences are DFQATT and SNEGSKA (reference sequence). This CDR3 has 14 residues. J gave up 4 bases and V 5 bases, and 10 bases lay outside the gene matches. CDR3 residues: CSAASPGQVYEQYF. CDR3 nucleotide sequence: TGCAGTGCTGCCTCTCCGGGACAGGTTTACGAGCAGTACTTC.

As for this clonotype: A read error may account for a junction end that differs from germline. This rearrangement joins TRBV10-3 to TRBJ2-2; 11 bases map to TRBD1. This CDR3 contains 17 residues. Germline loops: CDR1 ENHRY, CDR2 SYGVKD. The CDR3 loop is CAIRERGTGQGAGELFF. For the CDR3, the DNA is TGTGCCATCCGTGAAAGAGGAACGGGACAGGGGGCCGGGGAGCTGTTTTTT.